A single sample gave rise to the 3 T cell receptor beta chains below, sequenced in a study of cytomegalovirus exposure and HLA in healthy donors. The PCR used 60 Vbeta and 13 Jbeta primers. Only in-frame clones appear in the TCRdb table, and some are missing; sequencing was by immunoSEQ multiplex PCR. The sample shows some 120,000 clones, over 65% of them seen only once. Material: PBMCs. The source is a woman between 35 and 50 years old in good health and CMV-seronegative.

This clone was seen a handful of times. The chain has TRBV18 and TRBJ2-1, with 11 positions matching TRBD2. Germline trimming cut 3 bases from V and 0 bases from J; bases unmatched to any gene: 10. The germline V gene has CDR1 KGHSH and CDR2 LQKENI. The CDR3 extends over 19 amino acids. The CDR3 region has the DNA TGTGCCAGCTCACCTGGCCCGGGACTAGCGGAAAACTCCTACAATGAGCAGTTCTTC. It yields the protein CASSPGPGLAENSYNEQFF.

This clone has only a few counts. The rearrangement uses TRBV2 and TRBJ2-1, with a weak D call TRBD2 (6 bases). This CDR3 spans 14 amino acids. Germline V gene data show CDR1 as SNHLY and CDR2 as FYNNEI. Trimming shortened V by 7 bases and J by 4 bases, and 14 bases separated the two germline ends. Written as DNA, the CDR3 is TGTGCCAGCACCGGACTATTATATTACAATGAGCAGTTCTTC. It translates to CASTGLLYYNEQFF.

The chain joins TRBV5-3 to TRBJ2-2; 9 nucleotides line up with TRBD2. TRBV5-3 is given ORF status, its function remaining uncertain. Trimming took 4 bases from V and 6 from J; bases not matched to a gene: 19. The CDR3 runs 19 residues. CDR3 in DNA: TGTGCCAGAAGCCGGCGGGAGGGCCAGAGTAGAGAGAGCGCCGGGGAGCTGTTTTTT. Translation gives CARSRREGQSRESAGELFF.